The 29 T cell receptor beta chains presented below share a single source sample, sequenced in a study of CD8 T cells in Susac syndrome. Reverse transcription of roughly 0.5 to 1 ug RNA used random hexamers. TCRdb re-analysed the immunoSEQ multiplex PCR reads in MiXCR, keeping a single row per CDR3 protein. The table lists approximately 200,000 distinct CDR3 sequences, roughly 92% of them singletons. The sequenced sample consisted of CD8+ T cells from PBMCs. These receptors all come from a human donor with multiple sclerosis.

As DNA, the CDR3 is TGCGCCAGCAGCGCCCGACAGGACGGGAACTATGGCTACACCTTC. Translation: CASSARQDGNYGYTF. The chain has TRBV5-1 and TRBJ1-2; weak D call: TRBD1 (6 bases). CDR1 SGHRS and CDR2 YFSETQ come from the germline V gene. The length of the CDR3 is 15 residues. The ends were cut back, 4 bases at V and 2 bases at J, with 15 bases in the middle. Full variable domain (missing parts from reference TRBV5-1 and TRBJ1-2): KAGVTQTPRYLIKTRGQQVTLSCSPISGHRSVSWYQQTPGQGLQFLFEYFSETQRNKGNFPGRFSGRQFSNSRSEMNVSTLELGDSALYLCASSARQDGNYGYTFGSGTRLTVV.

The V gene is TRBV7-9, the J gene TRBJ2-7; 14 nucleotides agree with TRBD2. Germline CDR1 reads SEHNR; CDR2 reads FQNEAQ (reference sequence). The CDR3 covers 17 residues. V shed 3 bases, J shed 0 bases, and the junction held 4 bases outside the gene matches. The CDR3 coding sequence is TGTGCCAGCAGCTTCGGGACTAGCGGGGGTAACTCCTACGAGCAGTACTTC. It translates to CASSFGTSGGNSYEQYF.

This chain links TRBV13 with TRBJ2-3; a possible D gene is TRBD2 (7 bases). The CDR3 has 16 residues. The V gene lost 5 bases and the J gene lost 6 bases, with 21 bases spanning the gap. The germline gives CDR1 PRHDT, CDR2 FYEKMQ (reference sequence). CDR3 bases: TGTGCCAGCAGCCGAGGGGGGGCGGGGGCTGTGGATACGCAGTATTTT. Protein product: CASSRGGAGAVDTQYF.

The J gene is TRBJ2-6, the V gene TRBV5-1; no reliable D call. The V end was cut by 1 base, the J end by 4 bases, with 12 bases between. The CDR3 is made up of 16 amino acids. Per the germline V gene, CDR1 is SGHRS and CDR2 is YFSETQ. DNA for the CDR3: TGCGCCAGCAGCTTGATAGCCTCTGGGGGGGCCAACGTCCTGACTTTC. It specifies CASSLIASGGANVLTF.

The V and J genes are TRBV5-6 and TRBJ1-1, with D possibly being TRBD1 (5 bases). Looked up from germline, CDR1 is SGHDT and CDR2 is YYEEEE. CDR3 size: 15 residues. The V gene lost 3 bases and the J gene lost 3 bases, with 15 bases spanning the gap. This CDR3 is CASSSIGGDDTEAFF. As DNA, the CDR3 is TGTGCCAGCAGCTCCATCGGGGGGGACGACACTGAAGCTTTCTTT.

The rearrangement links TRBV10-2 to TRBJ2-1, with 12 bases fitting TRBD2. CDR3 length equals 15 residues. The V gene end was trimmed by 2 bases and the J gene end by 10 bases; junction bases not matched to a gene: 6. Germline CDR1 and CDR2: WSHSY and SAAADI. The CDR3 sequence: CASSEPSGRAGEQFF. CDR3 bases: TGCGCCAGCAGTGAGCCTAGCGGGAGGGCCGGGGAGCAGTTCTTC.

The rearrangement joins TRBV21-1 to TRBJ2-7. TRBV21-1 has pseudogene status. CDR3 length: 13 residues. The CDR3 nucleotides are TGTGCCAGCACCCACTTTCGGACCTACGAGCAGTACTTC. Its translation: CASTHFRTYEQYF.

J is TRBJ2-1 and V is TRBV24-1, with D maybe TRBD1 (6 bases). From germline, CDR1 is KGHDR and CDR2 SFDVKD. The CDR3 is 14 residues long. Trimming cost V 5 bases and J 3 bases, with 10 bases left between them. The CDR3 DNA follows: TGTGCCACCAGTGCACAAGGGGGCTACAATGAGCAGTTCTTC. This translates into CATSAQGGYNEQFF.

This rearrangement joins TRBV23-1 to TRBJ2-2; 11 bases line up with TRBD2. TRBV23-1 qualifies as an ORF whose function is uncertain. CDR3 length: 18 residues. After removal of 9 bases from V and 5 bases from J, the junction contained 17 bases not matched to a gene. In nucleotides, the CDR3 is TGCGCCAGATTAGCGGGGGGGCGGATTTGGAGTGGGACCGGGGAGCTGTTTTTT. This sequence encodes CARLAGGRIWSGTGELFF.

The V call is TRBV2, the J call TRBJ1-1, with no clear D. Trimming stripped 1 base from V and 8 bases from J, with 11 bases between. Germline V CDR1 and CDR2: SNHLY, FYNNEI. The CDR3 has 13 amino acids. The CDR3 protein is CASSEGPEEEAFF. DNA of the CDR3: TGTGCCAGCAGTGAAGGGCCAGAGGAAGAAGCTTTCTTT. Full variable domain (outside the CDR3, taken from reference TRBV2 and TRBJ1-1): EPEVTQTPSHQVTQMGQEVILRCVPISNHLYFYWYRQILGQKVEFLVSFYNNEISEKSEIFDDQFSVERPDGSNFTLKIRSTKLEDSAMYFCASSEGPEEEAFFGQGTRLTVV.

J is TRBJ2-7 and V is TRBV6-5, with 7 bases fitting TRBD1. J was trimmed by 1 base and V by 6 bases; bases with no gene match: 9. Germline V gives CDR1 MNHEY, CDR2 SVGAGI. The CDR3 totals 15 residues. CDR3 protein: CASSPDRVRSYEQYF. The CDR3 DNA reads as TGTGCCAGCAGCCCTGACAGGGTGAGGTCCTACGAGCAGTACTTC.

DNA of the CDR3: TGCAGTGCCCCACCCAGGGAATCTATAATGAACACTGAAGCTTTCTTT. Translating gives CSAPPRESIMNTEAFF. This chain uses TRBV20-1 with TRBJ1-1; D is perhaps TRBD1 (5 bases). This CDR3 spans 16 amino acids. V lost 6 bases and J 0 bases, leaving 20 bases between the germline ends. The germline gives CDR1 DFQATT, CDR2 SNEGSKA (reference sequence).

The rearrangement joins TRBV6-1 to TRBJ2-5; D is possibly TRBD1 (5 bases). Germline CDR1 is MNHNS and CDR2 is SASEGT. The V end was cut by 8 bases, the J end by 5 bases, with 15 bases between. This CDR3 region has 13 residues. CDR3 bases: TGTGCCAGCGGTGCCAGGGTGTACGAGACCCAGTACTTC. Its protein product is CASGARVYETQYF.

This clonotype was counted once. The chain recombines TRBV9 with TRBJ1-2; weak D call: TRBD1 (6 bases). The CDR3 has 15 residues. Per germline, CDR1 SGDLS and CDR2 YYNGEE. The germline V and J ends were trimmed by 4 bases and 0 bases, with 13 bases remaining between them. CDR3 residues: CASSSGGNTNYGYTF. The CDR3 bases are TGTGCCAGCAGCTCGGGGGGCAATACTAACTATGGCTACACCTTC.

DNA of the CDR3: TGTGCCAGCAGCTTAGTCGGGGGGACAGAGCACCCCTACGAGCAGTACTTC. It encodes CASSLVGGTEHPYEQYF. This chain joins TRBV7-9 and TRBJ2-7, with D possibly being TRBD1 or TRBD2 (7 bases each). Per the germline V gene, CDR1 is SEHNR and CDR2 is FQNEAQ (reference sequence). The CDR3 covers 17 residues. Trimming cost V 1 base and J 2 bases, with 18 bases left between them.

This clonotype was picked up one time. The genes are TRBV20-1 and TRBJ2-1; 8 positions match TRBD2. The CDR3 has 16 residues. Unmatched junction bases numbered 12, after V lost 1 base and J lost 7 bases. Germline CDR1 reads DFQATT; CDR2 reads SNEGSKA (reference sequence). Here the CDR3 DNA reads TGCAGTGCTAGAGCCCTGGGCGGGAGGTCTGGGAATGAGCAGTTCTTC. Its translation is CSARALGGRSGNEQFF.

This chain connects TRBV5-1 to TRBJ1-2, with 7 nucleotides matching TRBD1. Germline values: CDR1 SGHRS, CDR2 YFSETQ. The V segment lost 4 bases and the J segment 6 bases; nucleotides outside the gene matches: 9. CDR3 length: 14 amino acids. The CDR3 DNA reads as TGCGCCAGCAGCGGGGGACAGCAGATCGATGGCTACACCTTC. Protein sequence: CASSGGQQIDGYTF. Together with reference TRBV5-1 and TRBJ1-2, the CDR3 gives the full variable domain: KAGVTQTPRYLIKTRGQQVTLSCSPISGHRSVSWYQQTPGQGLQFLFEYFSETQRNKGNFPGRFSGRQFSNSRSEMNVSTLELGDSALYLCASSGGQQIDGYTFGSGTRLTVV.

CDR3 sequence: CASSSTDRGITEAFF. CDR3 DNA: TGTGCCAGCAGTTCAACAGACAGGGGTATCACTGAAGCTTTCTTT. The rearrangement uses TRBV7-9 and TRBJ1-1, with 8 bases aligning to TRBD1. CDR1 is SEHNR, CDR2 FQNEAQ, per germline (reference sequence). J lost 4 bases, V lost 6 bases, and 10 bases had no gene match. This CDR3 has 15 residues.

The chain combines TRBV4-2 with TRBJ2-1, with D possibly being TRBD1 (6 bases). Trimming left V 4 bases short and J 5 bases short, with 18 bases between. The CDR3 loop spans 16 amino acids. Germline CDR1 LGHNA, CDR2 YNFKEQ. DNA of the CDR3: TGTGCCAGCAGCCCAATGAGGGGGAGCCTCGACAATGAGCAGTTCTTC. The encoded protein is CASSPMRGSLDNEQFF.

This rearrangement joins TRBV7-9 to TRBJ2-1, with TRBD1 identical over 9 bases. The CDR3 extends over 18 amino acids. Germline V lookup: CDR1 SEHNR, CDR2 FQNEAQ (reference sequence). Trimming removed 3 bases from V and 8 bases from J; junction bases left unmatched: 17. CDR3 loop: CASSFTSAGTGLPHEQFF. The CDR3 DNA reads TGTGCCAGCAGCTTCACCTCAGCCGGGACAGGGTTGCCACATGAGCAGTTCTTC. Using reference TRBV7-9 and TRBJ2-1 for the parts outside the CDR3, the full variable domain is DTGVSQNPRHKITKRGQNVTFRCDPISEHNRLYWYRQTLGQGPEFLTYFQNEAQLEKSRLLSDRFSAERPKGSFSTLEIQRTEQGDSAMYLCASSFTSAGTGLPHEQFFGPGTRLTVL.

The V gene is TRBV10-2, the J gene TRBJ1-1; D not resolved. There are 17 residues in the CDR3. Germline values: CDR1 WSHSY, CDR2 SAAADI. V was shortened by 5 bases and J by 1 base, with 20 bases between the two germline ends. The CDR3 sequence: CASSPVMEETRNTEAFF. CDR3 nucleotides: TGCGCCAGCAGTCCTGTCATGGAGGAGACACGGAACACTGAAGCTTTCTTT.

The chain carries TRBV6-1 and TRBJ1-2; 10 bases line up with TRBD1. CDR3 length: 15 amino acids. Germline V gene sequence: CDR1 MNHNS, CDR2 SASEGT. V was pared by 5 bases and J by 8 bases, with 11 bases of the junction left unmatched. CDR3 protein: CASSSIPGQGIGYTF. The CDR3 region has the DNA TGTGCCAGCAGTTCAATCCCGGGACAGGGGATCGGCTACACCTTC.

V usage is TRBV6-6 and J usage is TRBJ1-1, with TRBD1 as a possible D gene (6 bases). V gave up 6 bases and J gave up 3 bases, with 14 bases separating them. Looked up from germline, CDR1 is MNHNY and CDR2 is SVGAGI (reference sequence). The CDR3 runs 14 residues. CDR3 region: CASSQQGWDTEAFF. CDR3 DNA sequence: TGTGCCAGCAGCCAACAGGGTTGGGACACTGAAGCTTTCTTT.

The chain employs TRBV4-1 and TRBJ1-2; D unclear. V lost 1 base and J 6 bases, leaving 6 bases between the germline ends. The CDR3 is 12 residues long. CDR1 is MGHRA and CDR2 is YSYEKL in the germline V gene. In nucleotides, the CDR3 is TGCGCCAGCAGCCAAGGAGTGGATGGCTACACCTTC. Protein product: CASSQGVDGYTF.

The chain joins TRBV7-3 to TRBJ2-3; perhaps TRBD2 as D (6 bases). Germline CDR1 is SGHTA and CDR2 is FQGTGA. Trimming took off 5 bases at V and 4 bases at J, with 10 bases between the two ends. The CDR3 length is 13 residues. CDR3 bases: TGTGCCAGCAGCCCGGGGGTTCCAGATACGCAGTATTTT. Amino acids: CASSPGVPDTQYF. Variable domain in full (rest from reference TRBV7-3 and TRBJ2-3): GAGVSQTPSNKVTEKGKYVELRCDPISGHTALYWYRQSLGQGPEFLIYFQGTGAADDSGLPNDRFFAVRPEGSVSTLKIQRTERGDSAVYLCASSPGVPDTQYFGPGTRLTVL.

The CDR3 sequence is CASGTASSYEQYF. The CDR3 nucleotides read TGTGCCAGCGGGACAGCGAGCTCCTACGAGCAGTACTTC. The V and J genes are TRBV7-9 and TRBJ2-7, with 7 bases aligning to TRBD1. The V gene's germline CDR1 is SEHNR and CDR2 FQNEAQ (reference sequence). V lost 8 bases, J lost 0 bases, and 4 bases stayed unmatched. This CDR3 comprises 13 residues. Combining the CDR3 with reference TRBV7-9 and TRBJ2-7 gives the whole variable domain DTGVSQNPRHKITKRGQNVTFRCDPISEHNRLYWYRQTLGQGPEFLTYFQNEAQLEKSRLLSDRFSAERPKGSFSTLEIQRTEQGDSAMYLCASGTASSYEQYFGPGTRLTVT.

J is TRBJ2-1 and V is TRBV12-3 or TRBV12-4, with 11 bases that match TRBD2. The CDR3 extends over 14 amino acids. J gave up 8 bases and V 2 bases, and 2 bases lay outside the gene matches. The CDR3 protein is CASSLLAGGHEQFF. The CDR3 DNA reads as TGTGCCAGCAGTTTACTAGCGGGAGGACATGAGCAGTTCTTC.

This sequence joins TRBV5-6 and TRBJ2-7; the D is unclear. Germline CDR1 SGHDT, CDR2 YYEEEE. V was cut by 5 bases and J by 6 bases, with 15 bases left in between. This CDR3 contains 13 residues. The CDR3 sequence: CASRTGPPGEQYF. CDR3 nucleotides: TGTGCCAGCAGAACCGGGCCCCCCGGCGAGCAGTACTTC.

The chain carries TRBV19 and TRBJ2-5; D remains ambiguous. Germline CDR1 and CDR2: LNHDA and SQIVND (reference sequence). The V end lost 4 bases, the J end lost 3 bases, and 18 bases lay between the germline ends. This CDR3 contains 16 residues. DNA for the CDR3: TGTGCCAGTAGTACCTTCCGGGCAGGTGGCGAAGAGACCCAGTACTTC. It yields the protein CASSTFRAGGEETQYF. Full variable domain (remainder filled in from reference TRBV19 and TRBJ2-5): DGGITQSPKYLFRKEGQNVTLSCEQNLNHDAMYWYRQDPGQGLRLIYYSQIVNDFQKGDIAEGYSVSREKKESFPLTVTSAQKNPTAFYLCASSTFRAGGEETQYFGPGTRLLVL.